The 8 T cell receptor beta chains below all came from one sample that was sequenced in a study of control samples from healthy donors and cancer patients. Measured with immunoSEQ multiplex PCR; TCRdb has only the in-frame clones, and not every one. The sample contains 100,000 to 150,000 clones, around nine tenths of which appear only once. The sequenced material came from blood. Receptors were obtained from a man younger than 35 in good health.

The rearrangement uses TRBV5-6 and TRBJ2-1; D is unclear. CDR1 is SGHDT and CDR2 is YYEEEE in the germline V gene. This CDR3 has 14 residues. V was pared by 0 bases and J by 7 bases, with 11 bases between. CDR3 bases: TGTGCCAGCAGCTTGGAGTACGACCTGAATGAGCAGTTCTTC. Translation gives CASSLEYDLNEQFF.

This clone was detected only a few times. At the DNA level, this CDR3 is encoded by other sequences in the same sample as well. The V gene is TRBV9, the J gene TRBJ1-5, with 10 bases aligning to TRBD1. The length of the CDR3 is 16 residues. The germline V gene encodes CDR1 SGDLS and CDR2 YYNGEE. V was clipped by 4 bases and J by 3 bases; unmatched bases: 7. The CDR3 sequence is CASSPGTGALNQPQHF. The CDR3 DNA is TGTGCCAGCAGCCCCGGGACAGGGGCCCTCAATCAGCCCCAGCATTTT.

The gene calls are TRBV2 and TRBJ2-2; D is possibly TRBD1 (6 bases). Germline CDR1 is SNHLY and CDR2 is FYNNEI. The CDR3 runs 14 residues. V lost 4 bases and J lost 5, with 11 bases in between. CDR3 protein: CASSGLQGTGELFF. The CDR3, as DNA: TGTGCCAGCAGTGGGTTACAGGGAACCGGGGAGCTGTTTTTT.

This clone was detected once. The V and J genes are TRBV4-1 and TRBJ1-2; 10 bases are a match to TRBD1. Germline CDR1 is MGHRA and CDR2 is YSYEKL. The junction had 16 bases not matched to a gene; V was cut back by 3 bases and J by 3 bases. The CDR3 covers 19 residues. Here the CDR3 reads CASSQASFSRQGADYGYTF. The CDR3 DNA is TGCGCCAGCAGCCAGGCCTCCTTCTCGCGACAGGGGGCGGACTATGGCTACACCTTC.

This rearrangement joins TRBV6-6 to TRBJ2-7; D uncertain. The CDR3 covers 12 residues. The V gene lost 5 bases and the J gene lost 3 bases, with 8 bases spanning the gap. CDR1 is MNHNY, CDR2 SVGAGI, per germline (reference sequence). CDR3 bases: TGTGCCAGCAGTAGACGGAACTACGAGCAGTACTTC. Translating it yields CASSRRNYEQYF.

The J gene is TRBJ1-1, the V gene TRBV4-1; no reliable D call. V dropped 1 base and J dropped 6 bases, with 9 bases sitting between them. This CDR3 spans 13 amino acids. Germline V gives CDR1 MGHRA, CDR2 YSYEKL. The CDR3 spells CASSQVMTAEAFF. The DNA of the CDR3 is TGCGCCAGCAGCCAAGTTATGACGGCTGAAGCTTTCTTT.

V gene TRBV20-1 combines with J gene TRBJ2-3; D ambiguous. Trimming took off 4 bases at V and 9 bases at J, with 11 bases between the two ends. Germline V CDR1 and CDR2: DFQATT, SNEGSKA (reference sequence). This CDR3 is 11 amino acids long. The CDR3 DNA sequence: TGCAGTGCTACCGAACTTGGGACGCAGTATTTT. Protein: CSATELGTQYF.

This clone was recorded once. The V call is TRBV5-1, the J call TRBJ2-2; 10 nucleotides agree with TRBD2. The CDR3 is 16 amino acids. CDR1 and CDR2 (germline): SGHRS, YFSETQ. With V trimmed by 4 bases and J by 3 bases, 6 bases remained unmatched. CDR3 region: CASSPGSGGYTGELFF. The CDR3 DNA reads TGCGCCAGCAGCCCAGGTAGCGGGGGGTACACCGGGGAGCTGTTTTTT.